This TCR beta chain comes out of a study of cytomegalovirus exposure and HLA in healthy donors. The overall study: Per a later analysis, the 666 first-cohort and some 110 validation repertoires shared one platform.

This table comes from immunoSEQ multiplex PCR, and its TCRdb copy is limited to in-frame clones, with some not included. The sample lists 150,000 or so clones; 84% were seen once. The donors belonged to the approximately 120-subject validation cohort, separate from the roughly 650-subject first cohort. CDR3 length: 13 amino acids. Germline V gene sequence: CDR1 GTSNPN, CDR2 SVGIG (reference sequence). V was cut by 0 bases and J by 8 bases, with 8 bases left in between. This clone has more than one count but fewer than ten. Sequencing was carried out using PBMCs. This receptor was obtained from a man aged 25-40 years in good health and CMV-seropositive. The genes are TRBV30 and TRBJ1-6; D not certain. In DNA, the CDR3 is TGTGCCTGGAGTGTACTGGAGGATTCACCCCTCCACTTT. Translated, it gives CAWSVLEDSPLHF.